The sequence of this T cell receptor (beta chain) was determined in a study of T-cell memory formation after mild COVID-19. Across the whole study: Clustering of TCRs was largely donor specific. Study outcomes and limitations: Day 15 to 85 contracting clones showed balanced CD4/CD8; later expanders leaned CD4+. Shrinking CD4+ clones resided mostly in CM and EM, and CD8+ ones in EMRA. That cross-reactive memory joined was suggested by some responding clones appearing in pre-infection memory.

About this clonotype: Antigen specificity is unknown.

This CDR3 is 13 amino acids long. Germline V gene data show CDR1 as LGHNA and CDR2 as YNFKEQ. With 4 bases removed from V and 8 bases from J, the gap between germline ends came to 12 bases. A single record per CDR3 protein comes from TCRdb applying MiXCR to the 5' RACE reads. The sample has 150,000 to 200,000 distinct CDR3 sequences, roughly 31% seen once. Sequences were obtained from PBMCs or a T cell subset sorted from them (not recorded which). The gene calls are TRBV4-2 and TRBJ2-1; no definite D call. The receptor comes from an adult woman who had mild COVID-19 (a few samples of this study predate the infection). Cell type and time point are not known. In DNA form, the CDR3 reads TGTGCCAGCAGCCCCGGGTTGGGTCATGAGCAGTTCTTC. This sequence encodes CASSPGLGHEQFF.